This T cell receptor (beta chain) was captured in a study of shared clonotypes between healthy human individuals. Overall study findings and caveats: In having few donors, the study represented limited genetic and exposure-history diversity.

V gave up 8 bases and J gave up 11 bases, with 15 bases separating them. Germline V gene lookup returns CDR1 SEHNR and CDR2 FQNEAQ (reference sequence). CDR3 length equals 11 residues. Details on this clone: What it binds is unknown.

Genomic DNA belonging to each subset was distributed in equal measure over several immunoSEQ plates. In the study's own analysis: Filtering differed, since immunoSEQ gave only junction sequences and no quality scores. Here immunoSEQ multiplex PCR was the method, and the copy in TCRdb shows in-frame clones only, minus some. V and J calls and clone size are as listed in that table; D and trimming were resolved from the DNA. The table includes roughly 450,000 clones, 79% detected once. The chain combines TRBV7-9 with TRBJ2-5; D perhaps matches TRBD2 (5 bases). This receptor was identified in a woman between 40 and 55 years old in good health. Some clones in this sample may be carry-over from other donors' samples. The sample taken for sequencing was PBMCs. CDR3 protein: CASSPGLEQYF. The CDR3 DNA follows: TGTGCCAGCTCCCCGGGGTTGGAGCAGTACTTC.